This TCR beta chain was sequenced in a study of blood T cell repertoires in COVID-19. About the study: Some COVID-19 samples were acute and others convalescent; all came from the United States, Italy and Spain. The cDNA or gDNA used as material had been derived from T cells, B-cell-depleted T cells, or PBMCs.

Two negative PCRs, clearance, or symptom resolution characterized the recovered Cohort 3 donors. Per the authors' pipeline: Amplification with reference gene primers provided the estimates of nucleated cell counts. Using immunoSEQ multiplex PCR, the repertoire was profiled, and TCRdb retains in-frame clones only, with some absent. V and J calls and clone size are as listed in that table; D and trimming were resolved from the DNA. The sample holds some 330,000 clones, around 90% seen once. Trimming pared 1 base from V and 3 bases from J, leaving 13 bases between. Germline V gene sequence: CDR1 LGHNA, CDR2 YNFKEQ. This CDR3 has 16 amino acids.

What was sequenced was PBMCs or T cells enriched from blood (not recorded which). This sequence joins TRBV4-2 and TRBJ2-1; TRBD2 might be the D (6 bases). The clonotype comes from a woman in her 30s who had recovered from COVID-19. The CDR3 is CASSQGRGSGYNEQFF. As DNA, the CDR3 is TGTGCCAGCAGCCAAGGGCGGGGCTCAGGCTACAATGAGCAGTTCTTC.